A single sample is the source of the 26 T cell receptor beta chains below, sequenced in a study of OX40 agonist ivuxolimab in advanced cancers. Sequencing was performed with immunoSEQ multiplex PCR; in TCRdb, only in-frame clones are kept and a portion is missing. The table has about 46,000 clones, about 88% seen once. The material was CD4+ or CD8+ T cells sorted from blood, obtained in a trial of the OX40 agonist ivuxolimab. The receptors here all came from an adult with an advanced solid tumor such as melanoma, head and neck, liver or kidney cancer.

The rearrangement uses TRBV4-1 and TRBJ2-3; D might be TRBD1 or TRBD2, each matching 5 bases. V lost 4 bases and J lost 0, with 17 bases in between. CDR3 length: 17 residues. Germline CDR1 is MGHRA and CDR2 is YSYEKL. This chain's CDR3 is CASSRSPGTGSTDTQYF. For the CDR3, the DNA is TGCGCCAGCAGCCGAAGCCCCGGGACGGGGAGCACAGATACGCAGTATTTT.

This sequence joins TRBV27 and TRBJ2-1; 8 bases align to TRBD2. The trim removed 3 bases at V and 2 bases at J, leaving 3 bases unmatched. CDR1 is MNHEY and CDR2 is SMNVEV in the germline V gene (reference sequence). This CDR3 is 15 amino acids long. Here the CDR3 reads CASSLSGGPYNEQFF. The DNA of the CDR3 is TGTGCCAGCAGTTTGAGCGGGGGCCCCTACAATGAGCAGTTCTTC.

The chain is built from TRBV29-1 and TRBJ2-2; the D gene could be TRBD1 or TRBD2 (5 bases each). Germline CDR1 SQVTM, CDR2 ANQGSEA. Trimming took 7 bases from V and 5 from J, leaving 8 bases between them. The CDR3 contains 11 residues. CDR3 nucleotides: TGCAGCGCGGGGCGGACCGGGGAGCTGTTTTTT. Translating gives CSAGRTGELFF.

As for this clone: One base separates it from a far larger clone, so it is likely a read error. The sample carries other DNA sequences with the same CDR3. The rearrangement links TRBV7-9 to TRBJ1-1; no clear D. The V gene lost 3 bases and the J gene lost 3 bases, with 5 bases spanning the gap. The CDR3 has 12 residues. The germline CDR1 and CDR2 sequences are SEHNR and FQNEAQ (reference sequence). The CDR3 coding sequence is TGTGCCAGCAGCTTTGGCGACACTGAAGCTTTCTTT. Amino acids: CASSFGDTEAFF.

The V call is TRBV6-5, the J call TRBJ2-7, with D possibly TRBD2 on 6 matching bases. Germline loops: CDR1 MNHEY, CDR2 SVGAGI. V shed 8 bases and J shed 5 bases, with 16 bases lying between them. The CDR3 has 13 residues. The CDR3 DNA sequence: TGTGCCAGCTCCCCGGGGACTGTCCACGAGCAGTACTTC. It specifies CASSPGTVHEQYF.

V is TRBV7-8 and J is TRBJ2-7; 9 nucleotides line up with TRBD1. The V segment lost 0 bases and the J segment 0 bases; nucleotides outside the gene matches: 3. The CDR3 is 16 amino acids. Germline-derived CDR1 and CDR2 are SGHVS and FQNEAQ. This CDR3 reads CASSLAGTGTSYEQYF. CDR3 coding DNA: TGTGCCAGCAGCTTAGCCGGGACAGGGACCTCCTACGAGCAGTACTTC.

The rearrangement uses TRBV5-4 and TRBJ2-7; D call uncertain. V was clipped by 4 bases and J by 5 bases, with 10 bases between them. The CDR3 spans 12 residues. CDR1 SGHNT and CDR2 YYREEE come from the germline V gene (reference sequence). CDR3 DNA sequence: TGTGCCAGCAGCAACCTAGGCGACGAGCAGTACTTC. It is translated as CASSNLGDEQYF.

The gene calls are TRBV19 and TRBJ2-7, with D tentatively TRBD2 (5 bases). Germline values: CDR1 LNHDA, CDR2 SQIVND (reference sequence). V shed 11 bases and J shed 12 bases, with 20 bases lying between them. The CDR3 is 11 amino acids. The CDR3 loop is CASSGLGIAYF. The CDR3 DNA reads TGTGCCTCGTCTGGACTGGGAATTGCGTACTTC.

The V gene is TRBV7-9, the J gene TRBJ2-3, with D perhaps TRBD1 (5 bases). This CDR3 comprises 14 residues. Germline V gene sequence: CDR1 SEHNR, CDR2 FQNEAQ (reference sequence). V was clipped by 0 bases and J by 4 bases, with 8 bases between them. In DNA, the CDR3 is TGTGCCAGCAGCTTAGCGGGGCAGCCAGATACGCAGTATTTT. Its protein is CASSLAGQPDTQYF.

This sequence joins TRBV30 and TRBJ2-3; D not resolved. Germline V gene data show CDR1 as GTSNPN and CDR2 as SVGIG (reference sequence). CDR3 length: 12 residues. V lost 4 bases and J 5 bases, leaving 10 bases between the germline ends. CDR3 amino acids: CAWNMGRDTQYF. The CDR3 DNA follows: TGTGCCTGGAATATGGGTAGAGATACGCAGTATTTT.

The genes are TRBV5-6 and TRBJ1-1; possible D gene TRBD1, 6 bases. The CDR3 has 16 amino acids. Deletions cut 0 bases from V and 0 bases from J, with 12 bases between. Germline V lookup: CDR1 SGHDT, CDR2 YYEEEE. CDR3 protein: CASSLGFGGLNTEAFF. CDR3 nucleotides: TGTGCCAGCAGCTTGGGTTTCGGGGGGCTGAACACTGAAGCTTTCTTT. Full variable domain (rest looked up from reference TRBV5-6 and TRBJ1-1): DAGVTQSPTHLIKTRGQQVTLRCSPKSGHDTVSWYQQALGQGPQFIFQYYEEEERQRGNFPDRFSGHQFPNYSSELNVNALLLGDSALYLCASSLGFGGLNTEAFFGQGTRLTVV.

The V gene is TRBV28, the J gene TRBJ1-1; D is unresolved. Germline V gives CDR1 MDHEN, CDR2 SYDVKM. The CDR3 is made up of 13 amino acids. V lost 10 bases, J lost 1 base, and 13 bases lay in between. The CDR3 protein is CATSEGENTEAFF. DNA for the CDR3: TGTGCCACCTCCGAGGGAGAGAACACTGAAGCTTTCTTT.

The V gene is TRBV5-1, the J gene TRBJ2-1, with 13 nucleotides matching TRBD2. The CDR3 totals 16 residues. With 2 bases clipped from V and 7 bases from J, the junction kept 6 bases outside the gene matches. CDR1 and CDR2 from the germline V gene are SGHRS and YFSETQ. In nucleotides, the CDR3 is TGCGCCAGCAGCTTCCGGACTAGCGGGAGAGCGAATGAGCAGTTCTTC. Its protein is CASSFRTSGRANEQFF.

The chain links TRBV5-4 to TRBJ1-1; D is possibly TRBD1 (6 bases). This CDR3 is 16 amino acids long. Trimming left V 6 bases short and J 6 bases short, with 24 bases between. Germline CDR1 and CDR2: SGHNT and YYREEE (reference sequence). The CDR3 DNA sequence: TGTGCCAGCACCTTTTGGCTCGAGGGGGGCTCTGCTGAAGCTTTCTTT. Translated, it gives CASTFWLEGGSAEAFF.

The count of this clone is one. J is TRBJ2-1 and V is TRBV5-1; the D gene is possibly TRBD1 (5 bases). CDR3 length equals 16 residues. V lost 5 bases and J 8 bases, leaving 23 bases between the germline ends. Germline V CDR1 and CDR2: SGHRS, YFSETQ. This CDR3 is CASRNPSGSFRDEQFF. Written as DNA, the CDR3 is TGCGCCAGCAGGAATCCATCAGGGTCCTTTCGGGATGAGCAGTTCTTC.

CDR3 in amino acids: CASRRGQDLYEQYF. CDR3 in DNA: TGCGCCAGCAGGAGGGGACAGGACCTCTACGAGCAGTACTTC. This chain joins TRBV10-2 and TRBJ2-7; 8 nucleotides align to TRBD1. Germline loops: CDR1 WSHSY, CDR2 SAAADI. The CDR3 length is 14 residues. V dropped 6 bases and J dropped 3; count of bases not matched to a gene: 7.

The chain employs TRBV5-4 and TRBJ2-5; 8 bases are shared with TRBD1. Losses at the gene ends were 3 bases for V and 3 bases for J; bases not matched to a gene: 7. Germline loops: CDR1 SGHNT, CDR2 YYREEE (reference sequence). CDR3 length: 15 amino acids. CDR3 sequence reads: CASSYAGGYEETQYF. The CDR3 nucleotides are TGTGCCAGCAGCTACGCAGGGGGCTATGAAGAGACCCAGTACTTC.

This clone was recorded once. The CDR3 DNA is TGTGCCAGCAGCCTTACAAGGGGGATCGTTGGAAACACCATATATTTT. Translated: CASSLTRGIVGNTIYF. The J gene is TRBJ1-3, the V gene TRBV7-3; tentatively, D is TRBD1 (6 bases). Germline CDR1 reads SGHTA; CDR2 reads FQGTGA. V lost 5 bases to trimming and J lost 3 bases, with 17 bases between them. The CDR3 extends over 16 amino acids.

This chain connects TRBV13 to TRBJ2-3; D gene ambiguous. Germline V lookup: CDR1 PRHDT, CDR2 FYEKMQ (reference sequence). The CDR3 extends over 14 amino acids. V was shortened by 4 bases and J by 3 bases, with 11 bases between the two germline ends. In nucleotides, the CDR3 is TGTGCCAGCAGCTCCAACCTCTGGACAGATACGCAGTATTTT. Protein product: CASSSNLWTDTQYF.

The rearrangement joins TRBV5-4 to TRBJ2-3; 14 bases are shared with TRBD2. V lost 4 bases and J lost 2; bases outside the gene matches: 6. Looked up from germline, CDR1 is SGHNT and CDR2 is YYREEE (reference sequence). The CDR3 consists of 17 residues. The CDR3, as DNA: TGTGCCAGCAGCCCAGGGACTAGCGGGGGCTTCACAGATACGCAGTATTTT. It specifies CASSPGTSGGFTDTQYF.

The genes are TRBV7-9 and TRBJ2-3; maybe TRBD2 (5 bases). The V and J ends lost 5 bases and 3 bases respectively, with 12 bases between them. CDR1 is SEHNR and CDR2 is FQNEAQ in the germline V gene (reference sequence). The CDR3 has 14 amino acids. The CDR3 DNA sequence: TGTGCCAGCAGCCGGACCGGAGGAACAGATACGCAGTATTTT. This gives the protein CASSRTGGTDTQYF.

In this sample, this clone turned up once. The chain joins TRBV4-3 to TRBJ2-3; the match to TRBD1 covers 8 bases. V was pared by 0 bases and J by 3 bases, with 5 bases of the junction left unmatched. Germline CDR1 LGHNA, CDR2 YSLEER. This CDR3 is 16 amino acids long. CDR3 in DNA: TGCGCCAGCAGCCAAGACGACAGGGGTTTAACAGATACGCAGTATTTT. This translates into CASSQDDRGLTDTQYF.

This chain connects TRBV27 to TRBJ2-1; D unresolved. Between the trimmed V and J ends, which lost 0 bases and 7 bases, there was a span of 4 bases. From germline, CDR1 is MNHEY and CDR2 SMNVEV (reference sequence). There are 12 residues in the CDR3. This CDR3 is CASSLSRNEQFF. The CDR3 DNA reads as TGTGCCAGCAGTTTATCGAGAAATGAGCAGTTCTTC.

On this clone itself: Within the sample, other DNA sequences also encode this same CDR3. CDR3 DNA: TGCGCCAGCAGCCAAGGTCGGGGCTACACCTTC. Translated: CASSQGRGYTF. This sequence joins TRBV4-1 and TRBJ1-2; D not resolved. Germline-derived CDR1 and CDR2 are MGHRA and YSYEKL. Deletions cut 1 base from V and 8 bases from J, with 5 bases between. The CDR3 loop spans 11 amino acids.

This chain uses TRBV9 with TRBJ2-7; 7 bases match TRBD2. The length of the CDR3 is 13 residues. CDR1 and CDR2 from the germline V gene are SGDLS and YYNGEE. The ends lost 6 bases at V and 6 bases at J; junction bases unmatched: 9. The CDR3 loop is CASTPGGLGEQYF. The CDR3 DNA reads as TGTGCCAGCACCCCGGGGGGATTGGGCGAGCAGTACTTC.

The rearrangement uses TRBV7-2 and TRBJ2-3; D gene ambiguous. Germline CDR1 SGHTA, CDR2 FQGNSA. V shed 5 bases and J shed 0 bases, with 15 bases lying between them. This CDR3 comprises 16 residues. CDR3: CASSPEARPSTDTQYF. The CDR3 DNA reads TGTGCCAGCAGCCCCGAGGCGCGGCCCAGCACAGATACGCAGTATTTT.